The T cell receptor (beta chain) under discussion was sequenced for a study of blood T cell repertoires in COVID-19. Authors' processing steps: By means of reference gene primer amplification, nucleated cell counts were estimated. Data came from immunoSEQ multiplex PCR; TCRdb stores just in-frame clones and leaves some out. The V and J calls and the clone size are those of that table, but D and trimming were determined from the DNA. The table includes about 120,000 clones, around 90% detected once. The trim removed 1 base at V and 5 bases at J, leaving 13 bases unmatched. Germline assignment: CDR1 SGHDN and CDR2 FVKESK. This CDR3 contains 18 residues.

The receptor was derived from a human donor in a cohort sampled during active COVID-19. The V call is TRBV14, the J call TRBJ2-7, with 11 bases identical to TRBD2. The sequencing sample was made of peripheral blood. CDR3 residues: CASSQGELAGERWHEQYF. CDR3 nucleotides: TGTGCCAGCAGCCAAGGAGAACTAGCGGGAGAGAGGTGGCACGAGCAGTACTTC. Variable domain in full (rest from reference TRBV14 and TRBJ2-7): EAGVTQFPSHSVIEKGQTVTLRCDPISGHDNLYWYRRVMGKEIKFLLHFVKESKQDESGMPNNRFLAERTGGTYSTLKVQPAELEDSGVYFCASSQGELAGERWHEQYFGPGTRLTVT.